The sequence of this TCR beta chain was determined in a study of STAT5B mutations in CD4+ large granular lymphocyte leukemia. General study results and limits: 8/27 top patient clones versus 2/35 control clones were TRBV06-family. Without putative leukemic clones, patient CD4-sorted repertoires remained more clonal than healthy CD4+ repertoires.

Original methodology: Productive clonotypes were detectable down to 2.59 x 10-5 frequency. The repertoire was sequenced with immunoSEQ multiplex PCR; TCRdb's copy has only in-frame clones and lacks some. The V and J calls and the clone size are those of that table, but D and trimming were determined from the DNA. The sample lists about 38,000 clones, 75% to 85% occurring once. This CDR3 spans 18 amino acids. V was cut by 0 bases and J by 3 bases, with 16 bases left in between. Germline V CDR1 and CDR2: SGHDT, YYEEEE. A few counts support this clone. Its antigen is undetermined. What was sequenced was CD4+ T cells from blood buffy coats. V and J are TRBV5-6 and TRBJ2-6, with no clear D. The sequence derives from a human donor in good health. The CDR3 bases are TGTGCCAGCAGCTTGGCTTGGAGCCCGGGTCGTGGGGCCAACGTCCTGACTTTC. Translated, it gives CASSLAWSPGRGANVLTF.